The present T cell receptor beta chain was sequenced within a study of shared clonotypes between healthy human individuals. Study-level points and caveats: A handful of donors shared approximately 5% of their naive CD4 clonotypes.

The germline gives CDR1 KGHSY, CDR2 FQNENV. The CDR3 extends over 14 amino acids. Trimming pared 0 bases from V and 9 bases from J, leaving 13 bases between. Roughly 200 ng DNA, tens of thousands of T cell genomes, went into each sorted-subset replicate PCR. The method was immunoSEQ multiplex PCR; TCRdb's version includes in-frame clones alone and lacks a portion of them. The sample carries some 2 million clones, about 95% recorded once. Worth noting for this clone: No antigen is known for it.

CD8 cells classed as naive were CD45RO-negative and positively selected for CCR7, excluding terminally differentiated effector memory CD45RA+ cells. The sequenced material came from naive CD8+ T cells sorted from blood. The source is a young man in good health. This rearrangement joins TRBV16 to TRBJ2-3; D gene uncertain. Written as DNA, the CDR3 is TGTGCCAGCAGCCAATCTCGCCCGGTGGAAACGCAGTATTTT. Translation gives CASSQSRPVETQYF.